The T cell receptor beta chain described here comes from a study of T-cell reconstitution after alpha-beta-depleted transplantation in children. Molecular barcoding with unique molecular identifiers was used for the TCRbeta library. TCRdb passed the PCR reads through MiXCR, listing each CDR3 protein once. The sample lists 120,000 or so distinct CDR3 sequences, about 23% occurring once. Germline CDR1 is DFQATT and CDR2 is SNEGSKA (reference sequence). The V and J ends lost 6 bases and 4 bases respectively, with 13 bases between them. The CDR3 loop spans 12 amino acids. This clonotype was detected ten times or more.

V is TRBV20-1 and J is TRBJ2-7; D unclear. The sample consisted of PBMCs, mostly from graft donor cells, taken 180 days after TCRalphabeta/CD19-depleted stem cell transplant. The source is a male patient under 10 years old who had a stem cell transplant for chronic granulomatous disease, so the T cells may come from the graft donor. Written as DNA, the CDR3 is TGCAGTGCCGACGCCTGGAGTTACGAGCAGTACTTC. Translated: CSADAWSYEQYF.